The rows below give T cell receptor beta chains drawn from one sample of a study of response to subunit inactivated influenza vaccine. Via MiXCR, TCRdb re-called the RT-PCR reads, giving one row per CDR3 protein. The sample lists about 520,000 distinct CDR3 sequences, about 25% occurring once. Material: CD4+ T cells sorted from PBMCs, obtained 4 to 6 days after vaccination. All receptors come from a man over 45 who received an inactivated influenza vaccine. CDR3s include the opening cysteine and the closing phenylalanine or tryptophan. The D gene is left open where the match is weak. Clone size appears in some rows only: once, few, many, or a class for an expanded clone.

d_call,v_call,clone_size,j_call,cdr3_nt,cdr3_aa
-,TRBV5-6,-,TRBJ1-1,TGTGCCAGCAGCTTGATACGCCGACCCAGGAACACTGAAGCTTTCTTT,CASSLIRRPRNTEAFF
TRBD2,TRBV11-2,-,TRBJ2-2,TGTGCCAGCAGCCGGGGACTAGCGGGGGGGACTAACACCGGGGAGCTGTTTTTT,CASSRGLAGGTNTGELFF
-,TRBV2,-,TRBJ2-2,TGTGCCAGCAGTGTTTCAGCGCCCGACACCGGGGAGCTGTTTTTT,CASSVSAPDTGELFF
-,TRBV20-1,-,TRBJ2-7,TGCAGTGCTAGGGATGGACACTACGAGCAGTACTTC,CSARDGHYEQYF
-,TRBV28,few,TRBJ2-7,TGTGCCAGCAGAGAAGACTGGCGGTACGGGAGACGAGCAGCGGATCTAAACGAGCAGTACTTC,CASREDWRYGRRAADLNEQYF
-,TRBV5-1,-,TRBJ2-1,TGCGCCAGCATTCCGGACGGTACCTACAATGAGCAGTTCTTC,CASIPDGTYNEQFF
TRBD2,TRBV25-1,few,TRBJ2-1,TGTGCCAGCAGTCCGACCCGGCAACTAGCGACGTACAATGAGCAGTTCTTC,CASSPTRQLATYNEQFF
TRBD2,TRBV5-8,many,TRBJ2-3,TGTGCCAGCAGCCTTGGACTAGCGGACACAGATACGCAGTATTTT,CASSLGLADTDTQYF
-,TRBV5-1,-,TRBJ2-3,TGCGCCAGCAGCTTCGACAGGACCGGAGATACGCAGTATTTT,CASSFDRTGDTQYF
-,TRBV28,few,TRBJ2-4,TGTGCCAGCAGCCGGCTCGACAGGACGGCCAAAAACATTCAGTACTTC,CASSRLDRTAKNIQYF
-,TRBV20-1,few,TRBJ2-4,TGCAGTGTGGCTGCGACTCCCAGAGACAACATTCAGTACTTC,CSVAATPRDNIQYF
TRBD2,TRBV6-1,few,TRBJ2-1,TGTGCCAGCAGTGTTACTAGCGGGGGAGAGCAGTTCTTC,CASSVTSGGEQFF
-,TRBV12-3/TRBV12-4,-,TRBJ1-6,TGTGCCAGCACCCGTCAGATTAATTCACCCCTCCACTTT,CASTRQINSPLHF
-,TRBV15,-,TRBJ2-5,TGTGCCACCAGCAGAGATTGGGCGGAGACCCAGTACTTC,CATSRDWAETQYF
-,TRBV5-1,-,TRBJ2-7,TGCGCCAGCTCCCGACAGGTGAATACCTACGAGCAGTACTTC,CASSRQVNTYEQYF
-,TRBV6-1,few,TRBJ2-7,TGTGCCAGCAGACTCCCCGGGACGCGCGGGGAGCAGTACTTC,CASRLPGTRGEQYF
TRBD1,TRBV28,-,TRBJ2-3,TGTGCCAGCAGTTTAGGCCAGGGGGCGGCGCGCACAGATACGCAGTATTTT,CASSLGQGAARTDTQYF
-,TRBV7-9,-,TRBJ2-7,TGTGCCAGCAGCCGAAAAAGGGAGGACGAGCAGTACTTC,CASSRKREDEQYF
-,TRBV4-2,few,TRBJ2-1,TGTGCCAGCAGCCGGAGCGGAGGAAACAACAATGAGCAGTTCTTC,CASSRSGGNNNEQFF
TRBD2,TRBV7-2,-,TRBJ2-5,TGTGCCAGCAGCCCACCGGGACTAGCGGGAGAGACCCAGTACTTC,CASSPPGLAGETQYF
-,TRBV5-5,once,TRBJ1-3,TGTGCCAGCAGCCTTTCTACGGGCCTCGGAAACACCATATATTTT,CASSLSTGLGNTIYF
TRBD1,TRBV6-2/TRBV6-3,-,TRBJ2-7,TGTGCCAGCAGGCGGCAGACAGGGGAGCGCGTCTACGAGCAGTACTTC,CASRRQTGERVYEQYF
-,TRBV11-2,-,TRBJ1-5,TGTGCCAGCAGCTTAGTTCAGGCGCGGTATAGCAATCAGCCCCAGCATTTT,CASSLVQARYSNQPQHF
TRBD1,TRBV12-3/TRBV12-4,few,TRBJ1-2,TGTGCCAGCAGCAGGACAGGGGGCGGTGGCTACACCTTC,CASSRTGGGGYTF